The entry below describes one TCR beta chain. Its antigen is undetermined. Per germline, CDR1 SGHNT and CDR2 YYREEE (reference sequence). Unmatched junction bases numbered 6, after V lost 4 bases and J lost 6 bases. This CDR3 is 15 amino acids long. These data are taken from a study of shared clonotypes between healthy human individuals. Whole-study findings and limits: Sampling covered nothing but blood. Tissue TCR repertoires likely differ from those found in blood. Inspection by rarefaction showed sorted-subset sequencing to be incomplete despite large depth.

The authors ran the assay at deep level. Libraries were prepared by immunoSEQ multiplex PCR; TCRdb keeps only in-frame clonotypes and omits some of them. The data show under 1 million clones, around 92% seen once. Naive CD8 populations comprised CD45RO-negative cells positively selected for CCR7, excluding terminally differentiated effector memory CD45RA+ cells. The source is a man younger than 45 in good health. The sequenced material came from naive CD8+ T cells sorted from blood. The chain couples TRBV5-4 to TRBJ2-7; 14 bases are shared with TRBD2. The CDR3 DNA follows: TGTGCCAGCAGCGATCCGGGACTAGCGGGAGTCGAGCAGTACTTC. The encoded protein is CASSDPGLAGVEQYF. Variable domain in full (rest from reference TRBV5-4 and TRBJ2-7): ETGVTQSPTHLIKTRGQQVTLRCSSQSGHNTVSWYQQALGQGPQFIFQYYREEENGRGNFPPRFSGLQFPNYSSELNVNALELDDSALYLCASSDPGLAGVEQYFGPGTRLTVT.